This T cell receptor beta chain emerged from a study of T cell changes during pregnancy in multiple sclerosis. Some clones are missing from TCRdb's copy, which holds only in-frame ones; the method was immunoSEQ multiplex PCR. The table records 55,000 to 70,000 clones, approximately 90% of them present only once. CDR3 length equals 13 residues. With 5 bases removed from V and 12 bases from J, the gap between germline ends came to 17 bases. Germline V gene lookup returns CDR1 SGHTA and CDR2 FQGNSA. The sequencing here drew on peripheral blood, taken in the first trimester of pregnancy. The rearrangement uses TRBV7-2 and TRBJ2-1, with a possible D match to TRBD2 (5 bases). This TCR derives from a female donor in good health, enrolled as a control in a pregnancy study. The CDR3 reads CASSPEAPTVQFF. The CDR3 region has the DNA TGTGCCAGCAGCCCGGAGGCCCCTACCGTGCAGTTCTTC.